Listed below are T cell receptor beta chains from one sample, sequenced in a study of spatial heterogeneity in lung cancer. TCRdb called the 5' RACE reads again in MiXCR, with one record for every CDR3 protein. The table lists under 75,000 distinct CDR3 sequences, around 9.3% of them singletons. Sequencing was performed on PBMCs, taken at follow-up. Receptor source: a female donor with early-stage non-small cell lung cancer. Each CDR3 is given with its conserved first and last residue. D genes are given only for firm matches. Size is omitted from some rows. Given values are once, few, many or a class for expanded clones.

d_gene,abundance,j_gene,v_gene,CDR3nt,CDR3aa
.,few,TRBJ2-3,TRBV25-1,TGTGCCAGCAGTGAATTTGCTGGCCCGGAGACGCAGTATTTT,CASSEFAGPETQYF
TRBD2,few,TRBJ2-1,TRBV5-1,TGCGCCAGCAGCTTACCGGGAGGGATGAATGAGCAGTTCTTC,CASSLPGGMNEQFF
.,many,TRBJ1-2,TRBV14,TGTGCCAGCAGCCAAGCTAGGACGGTGAACTATGGCTACACCTTC,CASSQARTVNYGYTF
.,few,TRBJ2-7,TRBV6-5,TGTGCCAGCAGTTACCGGCAGCTCTACGAGCAGTACTTC,CASSYRQLYEQYF
.,.,TRBJ2-2,TRBV3-1,TGTGCCAGCAGCCCCTCCGGGGGCGGTCATACCGGGGAGCTGTTTTTT,CASSPSGGGHTGELFF
TRBD1,few,TRBJ1-1,TRBV29-1,TGCAGCGTCCGTGCCATTGACAGGGGCACTGAAGCTTTCTTT,CSVRAIDRGTEAFF
.,many,TRBJ1-4,TRBV7-9,TGTGCCACCTCAGGGGATAATGAAAAACTGTTTTTT,CATSGDNEKLFF
.,few,TRBJ2-5,TRBV19,TGTGCCAGTAGTAAGACTAGACTCCAAGAGACCCAGTACTTC,CASSKTRLQETQYF
TRBD1,many,TRBJ2-1,TRBV7-8,TGTGCCAGCAGCGTACAGGGGAGGCAGTTCTTC,CASSVQGRQFF
.,.,TRBJ2-3,TRBV12-3/TRBV12-4,TGTGCCAGCAGTTTACAGACAGATACGCAGTATTTT,CASSLQTDTQYF
.,many,TRBJ2-7,TRBV15,TGTGCCACCAGCAGGGATAGACATTACGAGCAGTACTTC,CATSRDRHYEQYF
.,many,TRBJ2-7,TRBV5-4,TGTGCCAGCAGCTACGATGGGGGCGGACGATCCTACGAGCAGTACTTC,CASSYDGGGRSYEQYF
TRBD2,.,TRBJ2-3,TRBV6-5,TGTGCCAGCAGTTACTCTTTTATAGCGGGAGAGGGGACAGATACGCAGTATTTT,CASSYSFIAGEGTDTQYF
TRBD1,many,TRBJ1-1,TRBV5-1,TGCGCCAGCAGCTCGGCGGGACAGGGGAACGGTGAAGCTTTCTTT,CASSSAGQGNGEAFF
.,many,TRBJ2-3,TRBV7-9,TGTGCCAGCAGCTTAGAAACAGATACGCAGTATTTT,CASSLETDTQYF
.,many,TRBJ1-2,TRBV12-5,TGTGCTAGTGCCCTCGGCGGAGTCTATGGCTACACCTTC,CASALGGVYGYTF
.,many,TRBJ2-3,TRBV21-1,TGTGCCAGCAACCGAAGGTCTCTTCGAAGACAGTGTACAGATACGCAGTATTTT,CASNRRSLRRQCTDTQYF
TRBD1,many,TRBJ2-7,TRBV6-5,TGTGCCAGCACCTCAGACAGGGGAAGATACGAGCAGTACTTC,CASTSDRGRYEQYF
TRBD1,many,TRBJ1-3,TRBV10-3,TGTGCCGTCCTTCCTGGGACAGGGGGAAACACCATATATTTT,CAVLPGTGGNTIYF
.,many,TRBJ1-1,TRBV10-2,TGCGCCAGCAGTGAGTTGGGATGGGGCACTGAAGCTTTCTTT,CASSELGWGTEAFF
.,.,TRBJ2-7,TRBV2,TGTGCCAGTTCGATCGAAAGCTCCTACGAGCAGTACTTC,CASSIESSYEQYF
.,few,TRBJ2-5,TRBV4-2,TGTGCCAGCAGCCTCTACCCGGGAGCAAAAGAGACCCAGTACTTC,CASSLYPGAKETQYF
.,.,TRBJ2-2,TRBV7-7,TGTGCTAGCAGTGACAGGTCGTCCGGGGAGCTGTTTTTT,CASSDRSSGELFF
.,many,TRBJ1-5,TRBV6-1,TGTGCCAGCAGTGAACTAGGGAACGGGCAGCCCCAGCATTTT,CASSELGNGQPQHF
.,.,TRBJ2-2,TRBV5-4,TGTGTCAGCAGCTTGGATGTCAGGGGGACTAACACCGGGGAGCTGTTTTTT,CVSSLDVRGTNTGELFF
.,.,TRBJ2-7,TRBV18,TGTGCCAGCTCACCTAATCGAGACAGAGCCTACGAGCAGTACTTC,CASSPNRDRAYEQYF
.,many,TRBJ1-6,TRBV19,TGTGCCAGTAGTACCGGGGGGCCGGCACCCCTCCACTTT,CASSTGGPAPLHF
.,many,TRBJ1-2,TRBV19,TGTGCCAGCAGGCCCGGGGGCGAATTCCAGAACTATGGCTACACCTTC,CASRPGGEFQNYGYTF
.,.,TRBJ2-7,TRBV10-3,TGTGCCATGCGAGGACGCAGCTCCTACGAGCAGTACTTC,CAMRGRSSYEQYF
TRBD2,few,TRBJ2-2,TRBV18,TGTGCCAGCTCACCGGGACTAGCGACGAACACCGGGGAGCTGTTTTTT,CASSPGLATNTGELFF
TRBD1,many,TRBJ1-1,TRBV29-1,TGCAGCGGAACGGGACAGGTTGTAAGCACTGAAGCTTTCTTT,CSGTGQVVSTEAFF
TRBD1,many,TRBJ1-4,TRBV3-1,TGTGCCAGCAGCCAAGAGGGACCTACAGGGGTGGGTGAAAAACTGTTTTTT,CASSQEGPTGVGEKLFF
.,many,TRBJ2-1,TRBV28,TGTGCCAGCAGTTCTCTTAGCGCGAGCTCCTACAATGAGCAGTTCTTC,CASSSLSASSYNEQFF
TRBD2,many,TRBJ2-5,TRBV5-1,TGCGCCAGCAGCAACACTCTAGCGGACCAAGAGACCCAGTACTTC,CASSNTLADQETQYF
.,few,TRBJ2-7,TRBV20-1,TGCAGTGCCCGGGCTTTAGCGGCGAAATACGAGCAGTACTTC,CSARALAAKYEQYF
.,few,TRBJ1-5,TRBV5-1,TGCGCCAGCAGCCATCCGGGACACCAATATAGCAATCAGCCCCAGCATTTT,CASSHPGHQYSNQPQHF
.,few,TRBJ2-5,TRBV20-1,TGCAGTGCTAGAGACCCGGGAAAGTACCAAGAGACCCAGTACTTC,CSARDPGKYQETQYF
.,.,TRBJ1-3,TRBV20-1,TGCAGTGCCAGAAGAGATGGGGGCTACGGAAACACCATATATTTT,CSARRDGGYGNTIYF
.,many,TRBJ1-1,TRBV29-1,TGCAGCGTTCAGCAGGGATGGACTGAAGCTTTCTTT,CSVQQGWTEAFF
.,many,TRBJ2-1,TRBV3-1,TGTGCCAGCAGCCAAGCCCCCGGCGATTTCATAAATGAGCAGTTCTTC,CASSQAPGDFINEQFF
TRBD2,many,TRBJ2-7,TRBV20-1,TGCAGTGCTAGGGTTCGGACTAGCGGGAGTACCGAGCAGTACTTC,CSARVRTSGSTEQYF
TRBD1,.,TRBJ1-2,TRBV10-1,TGCGCCAGCAGCGAGGACAGGGGAGCTGGCTACACCTTC,CASSEDRGAGYTF
.,many,TRBJ2-7,TRBV21-1,TGTGCCAGCAGCAAAGAGGGCGAACCCAAGCACAGATTCTCCTACGAGCAGTACTTC,CASSKEGEPKHRFSYEQYF